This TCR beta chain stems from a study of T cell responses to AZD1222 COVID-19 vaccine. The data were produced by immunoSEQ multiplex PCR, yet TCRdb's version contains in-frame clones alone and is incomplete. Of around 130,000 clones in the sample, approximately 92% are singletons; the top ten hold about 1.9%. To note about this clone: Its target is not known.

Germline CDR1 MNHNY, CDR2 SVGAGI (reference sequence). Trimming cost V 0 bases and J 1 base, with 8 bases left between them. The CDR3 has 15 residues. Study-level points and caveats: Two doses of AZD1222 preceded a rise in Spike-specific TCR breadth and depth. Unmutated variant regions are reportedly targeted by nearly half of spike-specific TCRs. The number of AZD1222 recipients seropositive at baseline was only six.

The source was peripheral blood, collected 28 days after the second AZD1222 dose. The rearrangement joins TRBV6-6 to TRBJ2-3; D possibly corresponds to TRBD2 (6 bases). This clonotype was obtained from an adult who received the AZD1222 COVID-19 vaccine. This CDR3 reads CASSYSGGGTDTQYF. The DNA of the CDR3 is TGTGCCAGCAGTTACTCGGGGGGAGGCACAGATACGCAGTATTTT.